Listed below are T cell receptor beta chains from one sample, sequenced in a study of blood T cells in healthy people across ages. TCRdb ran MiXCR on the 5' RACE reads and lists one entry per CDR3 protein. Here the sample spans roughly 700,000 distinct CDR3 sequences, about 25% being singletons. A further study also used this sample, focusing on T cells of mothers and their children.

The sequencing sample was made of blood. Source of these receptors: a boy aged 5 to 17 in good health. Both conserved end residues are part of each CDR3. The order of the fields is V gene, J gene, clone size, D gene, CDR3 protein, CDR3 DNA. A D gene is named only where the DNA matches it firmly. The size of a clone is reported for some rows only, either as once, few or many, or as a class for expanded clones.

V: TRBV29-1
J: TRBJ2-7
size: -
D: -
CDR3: CSAGPARGAGRYEQYF
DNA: TGCAGCGCTGGCCCCGCCAGGGGCGCGGGGAGGTACGAGCAGTACTTC

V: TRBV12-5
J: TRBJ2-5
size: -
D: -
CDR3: CASGAQETQYF
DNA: TGTGCTAGTGGTGCCCAAGAGACCCAGTACTTC

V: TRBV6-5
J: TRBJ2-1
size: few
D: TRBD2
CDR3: CASSYMWSGRAQGNEQFF
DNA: TGTGCCAGCAGTTACATGTGGAGCGGGAGGGCCCAGGGTAATGAGCAGTTCTTC

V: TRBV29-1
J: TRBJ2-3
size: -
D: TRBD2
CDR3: CSVRGEGTDTQYF
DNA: TGCAGCGTCCGGGGGGAGGGCACAGATACGCAGTATTTT

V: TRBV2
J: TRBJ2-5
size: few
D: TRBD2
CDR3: CASSPVVAGDSETQYF
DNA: TGTGCCAGCAGCCCCGTGGTAGCGGGAGATTCGGAGACCCAGTACTTC

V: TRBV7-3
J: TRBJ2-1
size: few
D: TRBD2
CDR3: CASSPLGGDNEQFF
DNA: TGTGCCAGCAGCCCTTTGGGGGGGGACAATGAGCAGTTCTTC

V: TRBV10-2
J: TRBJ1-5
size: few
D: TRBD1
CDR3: CASKVDRVDQPQHF
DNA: TGCGCCAGCAAGGTCGACAGGGTTGATCAGCCCCAGCATTTT

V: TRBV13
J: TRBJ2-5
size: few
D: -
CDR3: CASSWGHGRETQYF
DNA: TGTGCCAGCAGCTGGGGGCACGGTCGAGAGACCCAGTACTTC

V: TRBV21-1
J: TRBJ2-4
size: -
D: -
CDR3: CASSKTTWRTPIAKNIQYF
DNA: TGTGCCAGCAGCAAAACGACATGGAGGACCCCGATAGCCAAAAACATTCAGTACTTC

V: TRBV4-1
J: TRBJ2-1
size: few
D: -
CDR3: CASSQWDSGSGGVEQFF
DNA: TGCGCCAGCAGCCAATGGGACAGCGGGAGCGGGGGCGTTGAGCAGTTCTTC

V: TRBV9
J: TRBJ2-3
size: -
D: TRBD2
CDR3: CAGASSGGVTDTQYF
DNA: TGTGCCGGCGCCTCTAGCGGGGGAGTCACAGATACGCAGTATTTT

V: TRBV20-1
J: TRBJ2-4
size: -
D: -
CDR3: CSATTPAKNIQYF
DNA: TGCAGTGCTACTACTCCCGCCAAAAACATTCAGTACTTC

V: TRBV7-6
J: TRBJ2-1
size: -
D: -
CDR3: CASSLRGGVNEQFF
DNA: TGTGCCAGCAGCTTAAGGGGGGGGGTGAATGAGCAGTTCTTC

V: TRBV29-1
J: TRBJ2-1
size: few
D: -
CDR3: CSVEGPVNEQFF
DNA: TGCAGCGTTGAAGGACCAGTCAATGAGCAGTTCTTC

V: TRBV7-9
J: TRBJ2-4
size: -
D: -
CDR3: CASSLDLDTKNIQYF
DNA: TGTGCCAGCAGCTTAGACCTGGACACCAAAAACATTCAGTACTTC

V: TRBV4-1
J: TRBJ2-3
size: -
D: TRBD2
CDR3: CASSLLPSGRAQDTQYF
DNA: TGCGCCAGCAGCCTTCTTCCTAGCGGGAGGGCCCAAGATACGCAGTATTTT

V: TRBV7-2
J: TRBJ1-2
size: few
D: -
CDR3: CASSRRGGADYGYTF
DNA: TGTGCCAGCAGCCGTCGGGGGGGCGCAGACTATGGCTACACCTTC

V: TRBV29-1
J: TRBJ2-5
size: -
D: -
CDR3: CSVEDQLQETQYF
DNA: TGCAGCGTTGAAGACCAGCTCCAAGAGACCCAGTACTTC

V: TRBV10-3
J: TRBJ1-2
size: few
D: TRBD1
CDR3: CAISDYGQDYGYTF
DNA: TGTGCCATCAGTGACTACGGACAGGACTATGGCTACACCTTC

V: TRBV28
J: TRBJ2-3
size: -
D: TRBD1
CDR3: CASSFARDRGLTSTDTQYF
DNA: TGTGCCAGCAGCTTCGCCCGGGACAGGGGCCTTACTAGCACAGATACGCAGTATTTT

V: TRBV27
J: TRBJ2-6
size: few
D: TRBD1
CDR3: CASTNRGRSGANVLTF
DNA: TGTGCCAGCACAAACAGGGGGCGCAGTGGGGCCAACGTCCTGACTTTC

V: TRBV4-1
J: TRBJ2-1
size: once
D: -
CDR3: CASSQDGGYNELFF
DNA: TGCGCCAGCAGCCAAGACGGCGGTTACAATGAGCTGTTCTTC

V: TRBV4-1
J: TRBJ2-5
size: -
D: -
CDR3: CASSNVEQETQYF
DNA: TGCGCCAGCAGCAATGTCGAACAAGAGACCCAGTACTTC

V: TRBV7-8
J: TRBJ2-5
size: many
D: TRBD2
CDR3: CASSLGLAGVETQYF
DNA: TGTGCCAGCAGCTTAGGACTAGCGGGAGTAGAGACCCAGTACTTC

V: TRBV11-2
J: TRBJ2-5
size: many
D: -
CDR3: CASSLVGGGTQYF
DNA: TGTGCCAGCAGCTTGGTGGGAGGGGGGACCCAGTACTTC

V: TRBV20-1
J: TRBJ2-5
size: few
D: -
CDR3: CSAPQGGQETQYF
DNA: TGCAGTGCACCCCAGGGAGGTCAAGAGACCCAGTACTTC

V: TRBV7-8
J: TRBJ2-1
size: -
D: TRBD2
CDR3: CASSLLGLAVSSYNEQFF
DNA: TGTGCCAGCAGCTTATTGGGACTAGCGGTAAGCTCCTACAATGAGCAGTTCTTC

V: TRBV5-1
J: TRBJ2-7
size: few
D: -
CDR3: CASSISGTEPYEQYF
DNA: TGCGCCAGCAGTATATCCGGGACGGAGCCCTACGAGCAGTACTTC

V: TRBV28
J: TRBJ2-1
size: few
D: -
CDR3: CASSLSPSGFHNEQFF
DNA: TGTGCCAGCAGTTTGAGTCCAAGCGGTTTCCACAATGAGCAGTTCTTC

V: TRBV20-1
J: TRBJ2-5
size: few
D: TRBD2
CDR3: CSAPKGGVEETQYF
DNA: TGCAGTGCCCCAAAGGGAGGGGTGGAAGAGACCCAGTACTTC

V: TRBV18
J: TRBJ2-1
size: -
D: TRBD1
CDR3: CASSANRGPSYNEQFF
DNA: TGTGCCAGCTCGGCAAACAGGGGCCCCTCCTACAATGAGCAGTTCTTC

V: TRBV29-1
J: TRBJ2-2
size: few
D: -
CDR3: CSVDPPDTTGELFF
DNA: TGCAGCGTTGATCCACCGGATACGACGGGGGAGCTGTTTTTT

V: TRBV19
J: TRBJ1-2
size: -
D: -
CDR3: CASSIDIIYGYTF
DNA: TGTGCCAGTAGTATCGATATAATCTATGGCTACACCTTC

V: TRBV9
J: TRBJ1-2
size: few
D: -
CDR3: CASSKEGTPNYGYTF
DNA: TGTGCCAGCAGTAAGGAAGGGACACCTAACTATGGCTACACCTTC

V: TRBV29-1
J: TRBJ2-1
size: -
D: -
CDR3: CSVDRSGVGDEQFF
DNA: TGCAGCGTTGATCGGTCAGGAGTCGGTGATGAGCAGTTCTTC

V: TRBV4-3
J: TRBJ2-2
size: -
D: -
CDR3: CASSQTGTGELFF
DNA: TGCGCCAGCAGCCAAACAGGCACCGGGGAGCTGTTTTTT

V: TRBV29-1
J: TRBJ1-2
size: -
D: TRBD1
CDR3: CSVDFVGGIYGYTF
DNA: TGCAGCGTTGATTTCGTAGGGGGCATCTATGGCTACACCTTC